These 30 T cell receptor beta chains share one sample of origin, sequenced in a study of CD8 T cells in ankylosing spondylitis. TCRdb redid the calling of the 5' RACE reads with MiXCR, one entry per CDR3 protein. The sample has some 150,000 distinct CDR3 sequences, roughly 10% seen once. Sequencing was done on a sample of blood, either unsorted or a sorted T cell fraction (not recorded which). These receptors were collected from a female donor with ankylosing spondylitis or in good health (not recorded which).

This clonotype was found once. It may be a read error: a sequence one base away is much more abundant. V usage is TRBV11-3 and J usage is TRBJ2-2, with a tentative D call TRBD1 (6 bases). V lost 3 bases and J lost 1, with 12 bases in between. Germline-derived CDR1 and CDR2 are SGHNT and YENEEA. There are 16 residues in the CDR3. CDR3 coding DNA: TGTGCCAGCAGCTTCGACAGGCTGCTGAACACCGGGGAGCTGTTTTTT. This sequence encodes CASSFDRLLNTGELFF.

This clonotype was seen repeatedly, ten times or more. In nucleotides, the CDR3 is TGCGCCAGCAGCTTGTCGGGGGGCAGCTGGACAGATACGCAGTATTTT. This sequence encodes CASSLSGGSWTDTQYF. The V gene is TRBV5-1, the J gene TRBJ2-3; TRBD2 might be the D (7 bases). The CDR3 is 16 residues long. Germline CDR1 reads SGHRS; CDR2 reads YFSETQ. V shed 1 base and J shed 3 bases, with 15 bases lying between them.

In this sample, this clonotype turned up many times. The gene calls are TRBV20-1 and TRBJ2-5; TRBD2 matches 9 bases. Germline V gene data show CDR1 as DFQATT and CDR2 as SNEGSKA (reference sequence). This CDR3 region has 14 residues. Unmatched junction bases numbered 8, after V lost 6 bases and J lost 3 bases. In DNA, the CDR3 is TGCAGTGCAAGCGGGGGGCGACTAGAAGAGACCCAGTACTTC. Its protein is CSASGGRLEETQYF.

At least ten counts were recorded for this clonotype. Written as DNA, the CDR3 is TGTGCCAGCAGCTTACGTCAGGGGGTGACCTACGAGCAGTACTTC. It codes for CASSLRQGVTYEQYF. The genes are TRBV5-5 and TRBJ2-7, with 7 bases matching TRBD1. With V trimmed by 2 bases and J by 2 bases, 7 bases remained unmatched. CDR1 and CDR2 from the germline V gene are SGHKS and YYEKEE (reference sequence). This CDR3 contains 15 residues. The complete variable domain, with remaining parts taken from reference TRBV5-5 and TRBJ2-7, reads DAGVTQSPTHLIKTRGQQVTLRCSPISGHKSVSWYQQVLGQGPQFIFQYYEKEERGRGNFPDRFSARQFPNYSSELNVNALLLGDSALYLCASSLRQGVTYEQYFGPGTRLTVT.

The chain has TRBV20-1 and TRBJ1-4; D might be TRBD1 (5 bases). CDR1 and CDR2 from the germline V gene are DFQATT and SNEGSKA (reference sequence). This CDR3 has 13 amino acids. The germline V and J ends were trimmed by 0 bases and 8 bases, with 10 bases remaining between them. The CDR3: CSAREGGEEKLFF. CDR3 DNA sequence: TGCAGTGCTAGAGAGGGGGGGGAAGAAAAACTGTTTTTT.

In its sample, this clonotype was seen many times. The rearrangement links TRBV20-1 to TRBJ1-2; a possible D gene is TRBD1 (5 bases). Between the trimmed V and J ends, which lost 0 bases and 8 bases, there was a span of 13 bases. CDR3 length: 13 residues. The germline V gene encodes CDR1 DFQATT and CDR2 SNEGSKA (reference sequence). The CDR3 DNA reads TGCAGTGCTAGAGAAAAAGGGGCGCGGGGCTACACCTTC. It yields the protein CSAREKGARGYTF.

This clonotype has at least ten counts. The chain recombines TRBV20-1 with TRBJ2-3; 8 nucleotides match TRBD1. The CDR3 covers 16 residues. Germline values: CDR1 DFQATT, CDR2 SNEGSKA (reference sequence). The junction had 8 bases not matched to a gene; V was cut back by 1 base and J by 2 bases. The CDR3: CSARGGRTGITDTQYF. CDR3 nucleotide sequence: TGCAGTGCTAGAGGAGGCCGGACAGGGATCACAGATACGCAGTATTTT.

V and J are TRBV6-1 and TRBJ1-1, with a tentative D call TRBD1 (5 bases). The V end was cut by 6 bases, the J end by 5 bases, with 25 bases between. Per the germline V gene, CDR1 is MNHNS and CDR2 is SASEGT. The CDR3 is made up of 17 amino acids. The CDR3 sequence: CASSRDPGPDLGTEAFF. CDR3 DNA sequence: TGTGCCAGCAGCCGAGATCCGGGGCCAGACCTCGGAACTGAAGCTTTCTTT.

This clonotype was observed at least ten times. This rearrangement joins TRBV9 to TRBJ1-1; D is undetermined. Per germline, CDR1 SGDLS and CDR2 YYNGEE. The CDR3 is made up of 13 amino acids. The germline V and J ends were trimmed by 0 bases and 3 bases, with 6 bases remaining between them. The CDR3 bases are TGTGCCAGCAGCGTAGCTTCCTACACTGAAGCTTTCTTT. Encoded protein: CASSVASYTEAFF.

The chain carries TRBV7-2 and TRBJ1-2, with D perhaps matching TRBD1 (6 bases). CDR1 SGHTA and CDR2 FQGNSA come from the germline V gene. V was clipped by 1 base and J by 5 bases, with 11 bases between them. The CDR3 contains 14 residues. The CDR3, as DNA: TGTGCCAGCAGCTTAGGACAGGTTGGATATGGCTACACCTTC. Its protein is CASSLGQVGYGYTF.

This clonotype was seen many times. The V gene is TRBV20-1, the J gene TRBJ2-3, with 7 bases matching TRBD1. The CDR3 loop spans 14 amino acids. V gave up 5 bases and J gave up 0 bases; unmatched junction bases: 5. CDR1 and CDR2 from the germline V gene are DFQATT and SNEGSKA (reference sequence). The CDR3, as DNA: TGCAGTGCTTGGGACAGCTCGAGCACAGATACGCAGTATTTT. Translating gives CSAWDSSSTDTQYF.

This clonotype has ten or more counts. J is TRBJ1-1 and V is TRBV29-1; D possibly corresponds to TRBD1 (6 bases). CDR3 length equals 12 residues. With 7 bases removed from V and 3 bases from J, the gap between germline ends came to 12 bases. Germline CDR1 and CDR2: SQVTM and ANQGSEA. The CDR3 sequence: CSAADSYTEAFF. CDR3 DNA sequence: TGCAGCGCTGCGGACAGCTACACTGAAGCTTTCTTT.

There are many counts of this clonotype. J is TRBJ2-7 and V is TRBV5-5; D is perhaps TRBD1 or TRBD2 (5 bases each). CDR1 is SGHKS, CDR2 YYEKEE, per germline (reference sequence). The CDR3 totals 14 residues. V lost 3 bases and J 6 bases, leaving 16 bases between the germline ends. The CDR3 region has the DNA TGTGCCAGCAGCTGGGACCTACCTCTCGGCGAGCAGTACTTC. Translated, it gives CASSWDLPLGEQYF.

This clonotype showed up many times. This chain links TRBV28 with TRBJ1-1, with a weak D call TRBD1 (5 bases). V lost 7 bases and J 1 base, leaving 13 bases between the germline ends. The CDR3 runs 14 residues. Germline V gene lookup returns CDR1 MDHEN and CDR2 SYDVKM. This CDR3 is CASTSGTKNTEAFF. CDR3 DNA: TGTGCCAGCACGTCAGGGACTAAGAACACTGAAGCTTTCTTT.

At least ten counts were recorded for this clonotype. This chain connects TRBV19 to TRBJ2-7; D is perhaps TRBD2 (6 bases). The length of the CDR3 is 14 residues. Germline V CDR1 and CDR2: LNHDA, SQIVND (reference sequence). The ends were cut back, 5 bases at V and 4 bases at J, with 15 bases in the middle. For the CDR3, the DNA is TGTGCCAGTAGTTGGAGGGCTCTAGGATACGAGCAGTACTTC. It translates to CASSWRALGYEQYF.

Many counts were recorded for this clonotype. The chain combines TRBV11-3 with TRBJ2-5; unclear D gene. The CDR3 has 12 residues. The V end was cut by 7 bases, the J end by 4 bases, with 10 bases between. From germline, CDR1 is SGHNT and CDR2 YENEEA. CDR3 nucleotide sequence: TGTGCCAGCACCATATGGGGAGAGACCCAGTACTTC. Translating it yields CASTIWGETQYF.

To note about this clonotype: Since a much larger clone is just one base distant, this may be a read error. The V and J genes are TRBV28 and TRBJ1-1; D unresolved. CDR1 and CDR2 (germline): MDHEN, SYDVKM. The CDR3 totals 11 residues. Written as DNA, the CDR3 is TGTACCAGCAGTTTCCACACTGAAGCTTTCTTT. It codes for CTSSFHTEAFF.

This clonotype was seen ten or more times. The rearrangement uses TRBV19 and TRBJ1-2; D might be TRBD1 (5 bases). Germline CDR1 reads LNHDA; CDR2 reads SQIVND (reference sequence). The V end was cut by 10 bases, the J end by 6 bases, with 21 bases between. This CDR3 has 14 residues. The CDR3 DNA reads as TGTGCCACCCAAGGGCGCGGAGGGGCAGATGGCTACACCTTC. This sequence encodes CATQGRGGADGYTF.

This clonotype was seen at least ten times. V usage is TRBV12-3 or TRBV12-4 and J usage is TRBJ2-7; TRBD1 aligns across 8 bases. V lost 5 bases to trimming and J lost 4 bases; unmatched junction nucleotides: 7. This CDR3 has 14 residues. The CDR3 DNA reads TGTGCCAGCAGTCCCGGACAGGGCTCATACGAGCAGTACTTC. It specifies CASSPGQGSYEQYF.

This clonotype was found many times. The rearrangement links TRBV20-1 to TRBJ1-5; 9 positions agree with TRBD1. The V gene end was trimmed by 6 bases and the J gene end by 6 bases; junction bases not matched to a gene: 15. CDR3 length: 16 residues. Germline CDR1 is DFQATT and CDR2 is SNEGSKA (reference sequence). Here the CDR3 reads CSAKRDRTGEAQPQHF. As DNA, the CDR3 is TGCAGTGCCAAACGGGACCGGACAGGGGAGGCTCAGCCCCAGCATTTT.

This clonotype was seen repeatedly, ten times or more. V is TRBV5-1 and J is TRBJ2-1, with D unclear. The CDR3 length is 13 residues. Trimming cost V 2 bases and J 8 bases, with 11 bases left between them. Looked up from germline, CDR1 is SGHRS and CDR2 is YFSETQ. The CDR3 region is CASSLSGFDEQFF. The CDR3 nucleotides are TGCGCCAGCAGCTTAAGTGGGTTCGATGAGCAGTTCTTC.

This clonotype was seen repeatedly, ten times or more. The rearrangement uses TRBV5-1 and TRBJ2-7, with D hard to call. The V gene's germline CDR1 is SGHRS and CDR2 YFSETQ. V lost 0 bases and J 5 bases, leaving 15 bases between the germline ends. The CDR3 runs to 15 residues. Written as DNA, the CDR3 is TGCGCCAGCAGCTTGGTATTAGGTAAAACTAACGAGCAGTACTTC. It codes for CASSLVLGKTNEQYF.

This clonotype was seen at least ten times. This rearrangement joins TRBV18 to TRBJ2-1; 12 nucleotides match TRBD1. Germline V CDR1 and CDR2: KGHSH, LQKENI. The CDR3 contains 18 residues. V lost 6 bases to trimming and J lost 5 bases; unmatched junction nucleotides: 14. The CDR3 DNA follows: TGTGCCAGCTCTCCTAAGGCCCCGGGACAGGGGGCGGACAATGAGCAGTTCTTC. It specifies CASSPKAPGQGADNEQFF.

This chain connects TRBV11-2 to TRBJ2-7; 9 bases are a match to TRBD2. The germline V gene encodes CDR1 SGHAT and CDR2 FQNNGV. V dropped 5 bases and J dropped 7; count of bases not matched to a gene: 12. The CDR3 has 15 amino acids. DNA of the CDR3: TGTGCCAGCAGCCCCCTAGCGGGGAAATCGGGTGAGCAGTACTTC. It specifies CASSPLAGKSGEQYF.

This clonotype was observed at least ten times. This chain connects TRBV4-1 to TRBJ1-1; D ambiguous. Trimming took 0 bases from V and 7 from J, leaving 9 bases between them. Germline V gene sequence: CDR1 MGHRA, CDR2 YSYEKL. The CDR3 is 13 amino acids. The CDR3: CASSQDLGSEAFF. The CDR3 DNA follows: TGCGCCAGCAGCCAAGATTTAGGCAGTGAAGCTTTCTTT.

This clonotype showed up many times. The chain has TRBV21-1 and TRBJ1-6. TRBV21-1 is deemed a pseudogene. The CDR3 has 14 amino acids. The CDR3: CASSSGQCGSPLHF. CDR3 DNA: TGTGCCAGCAGCAGTGGTCAGTGCGGTTCACCCCTCCACTTT.

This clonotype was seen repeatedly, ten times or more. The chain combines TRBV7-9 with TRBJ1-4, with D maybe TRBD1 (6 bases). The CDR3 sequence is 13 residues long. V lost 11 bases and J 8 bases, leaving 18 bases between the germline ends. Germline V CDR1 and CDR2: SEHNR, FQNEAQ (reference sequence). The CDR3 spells CASERQGREKLFF. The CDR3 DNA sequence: TGTGCCTCTGAGCGGCAGGGGCGGGAAAAACTGTTTTTT.

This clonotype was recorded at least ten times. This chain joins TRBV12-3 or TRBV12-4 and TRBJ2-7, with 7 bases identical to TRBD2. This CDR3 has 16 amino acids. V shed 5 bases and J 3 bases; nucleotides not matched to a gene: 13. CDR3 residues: CASSPSLALGSYEQYF. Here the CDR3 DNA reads TGTGCCAGCAGTCCCTCACTAGCGTTAGGGAGCTACGAGCAGTACTTC.

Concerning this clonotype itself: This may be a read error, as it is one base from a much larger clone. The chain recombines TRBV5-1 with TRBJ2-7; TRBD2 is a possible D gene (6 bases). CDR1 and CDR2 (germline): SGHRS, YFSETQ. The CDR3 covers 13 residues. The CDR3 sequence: CARSSGGTYEQYF. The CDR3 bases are TGCGCCCGCAGCTCAGGAGGGACCTACGAGCAGTACTTC.

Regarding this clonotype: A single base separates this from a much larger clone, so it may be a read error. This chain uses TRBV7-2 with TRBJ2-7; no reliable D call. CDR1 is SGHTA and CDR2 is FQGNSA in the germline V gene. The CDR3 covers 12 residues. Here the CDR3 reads CASSLSLYVQYF. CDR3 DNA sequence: TGTGCCAGCAGCCTCTCGCTCTACGTGCAGTACTTC.